The source of this TCR beta chain is a study of shared clonotypes between healthy human individuals. Findings and limits, study-wide: Tissues were not sampled, only blood, and their repertoires likely differ. Generation probability values for non-shared clonotypes were lower than those for clonotypes shared by all four donors.

Every donor, a Caucasian adult, lived in Nashville, Tennessee. Naive CD4+ cells were CD45RA-selected; the remaining cells were memory. CDR1 and CDR2 from the germline V gene are SGDLS and YYNGEE. Trimming at V came to 0 bases and at J to 10 bases, leaving 3 bases not matched to a gene. CDR3 length: 14 amino acids. TCRdb keeps only in-frame clones here, not all; method: immunoSEQ multiplex PCR. This table holds some 360,000 clones, 70% to 75% found once. Points on this clone: Antigen: not known.

The sequence derives from a man aged 30 to 45 in good health. The chain couples TRBV9 to TRBJ2-2, with 10 bases fitting TRBD2. The sequenced material came from memory CD4+ T cells sorted from blood. As to subset: CD45RA-negative fraction. The CDR3 spells CASSVEAGGEELFF. CDR3 DNA sequence: TGTGCCAGCAGCGTAGAAGCGGGAGGGGAGGAGCTGTTTTTT.